This T cell receptor (beta chain) was sequenced in a study of blood T cell repertoires in COVID-19. About the research overall: The United States, Italy and Spain were the sources of the acute and convalescent COVID-19 samples.

This clone was observed a handful of times. The germline CDR1 and CDR2 sequences are ENHRY and SYGVKD. The CDR3 length is 14 residues. Trimming left V 2 bases short and J 4 bases short, with 11 bases between. Method: immunoSEQ multiplex PCR; TCRdb's copy keeps in-frame clones and lacks some. The sample includes about 7,800 clones, roughly 88% seen only once; the top ten take around 16%. The specimen was peripheral blood. The chain is built from TRBV10-3 and TRBJ1-1, with D unclear. The TCR originated in a woman in her sixties or seventies with active COVID-19. CDR3 coding DNA: TGTGCCATCAGTGAGGCCCTAGTGTCCACTGAAGCTTTCTTT. This translates into CAISEALVSTEAFF.